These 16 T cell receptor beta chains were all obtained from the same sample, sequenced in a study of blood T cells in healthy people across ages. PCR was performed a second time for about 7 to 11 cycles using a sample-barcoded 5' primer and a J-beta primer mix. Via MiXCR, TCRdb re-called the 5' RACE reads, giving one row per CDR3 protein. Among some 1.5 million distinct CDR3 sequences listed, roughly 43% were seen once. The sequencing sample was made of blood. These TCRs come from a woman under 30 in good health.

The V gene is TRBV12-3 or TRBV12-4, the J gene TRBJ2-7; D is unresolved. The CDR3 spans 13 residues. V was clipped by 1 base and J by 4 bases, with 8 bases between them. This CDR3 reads CASSLEKGYEQYF. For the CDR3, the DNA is TGTGCCAGCAGTTTAGAAAAAGGGTACGAGCAGTACTTC.

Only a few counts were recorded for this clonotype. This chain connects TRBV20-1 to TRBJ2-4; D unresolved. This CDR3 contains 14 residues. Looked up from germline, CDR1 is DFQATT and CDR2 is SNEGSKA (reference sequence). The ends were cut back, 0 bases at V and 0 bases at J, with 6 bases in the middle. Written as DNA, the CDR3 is TGCAGTGCTAGAGAGGAGATAGCCAAAAACATTCAGTACTTC. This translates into CSAREEIAKNIQYF.

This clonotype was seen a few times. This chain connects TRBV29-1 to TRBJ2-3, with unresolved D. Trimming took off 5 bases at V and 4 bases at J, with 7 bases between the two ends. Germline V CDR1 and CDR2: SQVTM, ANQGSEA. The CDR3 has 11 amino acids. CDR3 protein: CSVTRADTQYF. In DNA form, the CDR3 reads TGCAGCGTTACAAGGGCAGATACGCAGTATTTT.

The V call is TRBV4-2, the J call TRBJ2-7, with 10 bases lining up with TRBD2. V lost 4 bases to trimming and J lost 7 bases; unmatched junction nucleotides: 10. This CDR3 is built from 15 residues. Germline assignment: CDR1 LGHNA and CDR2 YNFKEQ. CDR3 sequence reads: CASSPLAGESNEQYF. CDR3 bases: TGTGCCAGCAGCCCGCTAGCGGGAGAGAGCAATGAGCAGTACTTC.

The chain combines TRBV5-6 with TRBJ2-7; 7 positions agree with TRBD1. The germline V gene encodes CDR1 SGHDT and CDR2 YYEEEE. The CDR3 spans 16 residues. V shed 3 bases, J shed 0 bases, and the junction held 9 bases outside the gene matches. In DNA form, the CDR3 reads TGTGCCAGCAGCTCCACCGGGACAGCATACTCCTACGAGCAGTACTTC. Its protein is CASSSTGTAYSYEQYF.

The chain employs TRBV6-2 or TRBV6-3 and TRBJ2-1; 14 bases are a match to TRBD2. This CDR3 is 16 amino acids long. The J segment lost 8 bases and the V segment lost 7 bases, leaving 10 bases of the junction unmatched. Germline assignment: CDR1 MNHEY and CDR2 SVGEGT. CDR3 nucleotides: TGTGCCAGCATTGCCCCTGGGACTAGCGGGAGAGATGAGCAGTTCTTC. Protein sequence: CASIAPGTSGRDEQFF.

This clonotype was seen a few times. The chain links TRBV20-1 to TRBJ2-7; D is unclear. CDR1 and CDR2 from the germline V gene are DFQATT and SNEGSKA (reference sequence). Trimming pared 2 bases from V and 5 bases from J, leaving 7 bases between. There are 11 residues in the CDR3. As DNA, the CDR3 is TGCAGTGCTAGACCCAGCAACGAGCAGTACTTC. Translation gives CSARPSNEQYF.

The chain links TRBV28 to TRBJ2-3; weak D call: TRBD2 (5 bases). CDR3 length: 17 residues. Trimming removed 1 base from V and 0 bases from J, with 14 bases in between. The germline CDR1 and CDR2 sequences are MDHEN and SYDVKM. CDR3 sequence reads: CASSLLGLRDSTDTQYF. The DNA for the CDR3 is TGTGCCAGCAGTTTATTAGGACTCCGAGACAGCACAGATACGCAGTATTTT. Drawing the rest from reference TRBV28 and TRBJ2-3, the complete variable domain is DVKVTQSSRYLVKRTGEKVFLECVQDMDHENMFWYRQDPGLGLRLIYFSYDVKMKEKGDIPEGYSVSREKKERFSLILESASTNQTSMYLCASSLLGLRDSTDTQYFGPGTRLTVL.

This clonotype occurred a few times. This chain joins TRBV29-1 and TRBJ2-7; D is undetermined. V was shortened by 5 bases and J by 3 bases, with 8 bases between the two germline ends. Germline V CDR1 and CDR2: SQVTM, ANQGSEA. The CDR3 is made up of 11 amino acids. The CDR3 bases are TGCAGCGTTAAAGGGATCTACGAGCAGTACTTC. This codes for CSVKGIYEQYF.

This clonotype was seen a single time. CDR3 bases: TGTGCCAGCAGTTCACAGGGGAGAATCACTGAAGCTTTCTTT. It codes for CASSSQGRITEAFF. The chain joins TRBV27 to TRBJ1-1, with 7 positions matching TRBD1. Germline V gene data show CDR1 as MNHEY and CDR2 as SMNVEV (reference sequence). J gave up 4 bases and V 4 bases, and 6 bases lay outside the gene matches. The CDR3 runs 14 residues.

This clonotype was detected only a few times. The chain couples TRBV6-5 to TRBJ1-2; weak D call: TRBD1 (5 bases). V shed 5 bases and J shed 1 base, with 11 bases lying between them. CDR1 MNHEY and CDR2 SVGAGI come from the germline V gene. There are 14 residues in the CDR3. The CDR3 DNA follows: TGTGCCAGCAGTCCTCCGGGACTTAACTATGGCTACACCTTC. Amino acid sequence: CASSPPGLNYGYTF.

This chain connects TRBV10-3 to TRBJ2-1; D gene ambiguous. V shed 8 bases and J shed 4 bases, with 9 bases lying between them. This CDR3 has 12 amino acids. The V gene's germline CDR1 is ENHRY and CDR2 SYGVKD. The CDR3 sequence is CAIGRVYNEQFF. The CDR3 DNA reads TGTGCCATCGGTAGGGTGTACAATGAGCAGTTCTTC.

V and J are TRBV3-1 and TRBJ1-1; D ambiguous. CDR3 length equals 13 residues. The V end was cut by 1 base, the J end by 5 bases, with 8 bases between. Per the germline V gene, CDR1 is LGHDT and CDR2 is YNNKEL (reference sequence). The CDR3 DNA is TGTGCCAGCAGCCAAGTAGAGGAGACTGAAGCTTTCTTT. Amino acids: CASSQVEETEAFF.

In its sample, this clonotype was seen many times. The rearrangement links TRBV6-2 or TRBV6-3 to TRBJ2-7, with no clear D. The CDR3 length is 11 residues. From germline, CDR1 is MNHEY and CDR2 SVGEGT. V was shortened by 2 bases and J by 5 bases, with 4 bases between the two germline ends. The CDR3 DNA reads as TGTGCCAGCAGTTACCACAACGAGCAGTACTTC. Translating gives CASSYHNEQYF.

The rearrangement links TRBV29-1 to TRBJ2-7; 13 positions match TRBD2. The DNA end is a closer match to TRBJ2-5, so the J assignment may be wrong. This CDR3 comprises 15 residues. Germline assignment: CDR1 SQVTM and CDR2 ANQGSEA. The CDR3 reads CSVGGPTSGGETQYF. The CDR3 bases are TGCAGCGTTGGAGGACCGACTAGCGGGGGGGAGACCCAGTACTTC.

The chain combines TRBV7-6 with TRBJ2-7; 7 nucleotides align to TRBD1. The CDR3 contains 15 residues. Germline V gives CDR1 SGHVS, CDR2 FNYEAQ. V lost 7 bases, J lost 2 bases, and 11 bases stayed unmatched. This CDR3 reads CASTDGRQGTYEQYF. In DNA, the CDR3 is TGTGCCAGCACCGACGGAAGACAGGGAACCTACGAGCAGTACTTC.